A selection of T cell receptor beta chains follows, all from one sample in a study of T cells after yellow fever vaccination. From the 5' RACE reads, TCRdb called clonotypes with MiXCR, one entry per CDR3 protein. Here the sample spans 180,000 or so distinct CDR3 sequences, approximately 10% being singletons. The sequencing here drew on CD8+ T cells sorted from PBMCs, taken 15 days after the yellow fever booster vaccination. Source of these receptors: a man between 18 and 35 years old who received the YFV17D yellow fever vaccine. CDR3s include the opening cysteine and the closing phenylalanine or tryptophan. A D gene is named only where the DNA matches it firmly. A row's size may be missing; if present it is once, few, many or a size class.

J gene: TRBJ2-1
V gene: TRBV12-3/TRBV12-4
D gene: TRBD2
clone size: -
CDR3 protein: CASTPGGPNEQFF
CDR3 DNA: TGTGCCAGCACCCCGGGGGGGCCGAATGAGCAGTTCTTC

J gene: TRBJ2-3
V gene: TRBV7-2
D gene: TRBD1
clone size: -
CDR3 protein: CASSLFRDRVGDTQYF
CDR3 DNA: TGTGCCAGCAGCTTGTTTCGGGACAGGGTAGGAGATACGCAGTATTTT

J gene: TRBJ1-1
V gene: TRBV5-4
D gene: -
clone size: few
CDR3 protein: CASSPGGLNTEAFF
CDR3 DNA: TGTGCCAGCAGCCCGGGCGGCCTGAACACTGAAGCTTTCTTT

J gene: TRBJ2-7
V gene: TRBV11-2
D gene: -
clone size: -
CDR3 protein: CASSLRGFSYEQYF
CDR3 DNA: TGTGCCAGCAGTCTCCGGGGCTTCTCCTACGAGCAGTACTTC

J gene: TRBJ2-3
V gene: TRBV6-6
D gene: -
clone size: -
CDR3 protein: CASSYSSLRVDTQYF
CDR3 DNA: TGTGCCAGCAGTTACTCCAGCCTCCGGGTGGATACGCAGTATTTT

J gene: TRBJ1-5
V gene: TRBV3-1
D gene: -
clone size: -
CDR3 protein: CASSQDPGENQPQHF
CDR3 DNA: TGTGCCAGCAGCCAAGATCCGGGAGAAAATCAGCCCCAGCATTTT

J gene: TRBJ2-5
V gene: TRBV2
D gene: -
clone size: few
CDR3 protein: CASRYTYEGEETQYF
CDR3 DNA: TGTGCCAGCAGATACACGTATGAGGGAGAAGAGACCCAGTACTTC

J gene: TRBJ2-7
V gene: TRBV12-3/TRBV12-4
D gene: TRBD2
clone size: -
CDR3 protein: CASSRPWRSGGTREQYF
CDR3 DNA: TGTGCCAGCAGTCGGCCCTGGAGAAGCGGGGGGACTCGAGAGCAGTACTTC

J gene: TRBJ1-1
V gene: TRBV5-4
D gene: TRBD1
clone size: -
CDR3 protein: CASSKDRSPEAFF
CDR3 DNA: TGTGCCAGCAGCAAGGACAGGAGCCCTGAAGCTTTCTTT

J gene: TRBJ2-2
V gene: TRBV10-3
D gene: TRBD2
clone size: -
CDR3 protein: CAIAPGTSGGNTGELFF
CDR3 DNA: TGTGCCATCGCACCGGGGACTAGCGGAGGGAACACCGGGGAGCTGTTTTTT

J gene: TRBJ1-2
V gene: TRBV4-3
D gene: TRBD1
clone size: -
CDR3 protein: CASSRISTGVAHGYTF
CDR3 DNA: TGCGCCAGCAGCCGGATTAGTACAGGGGTAGCACACGGCTACACCTTC

J gene: TRBJ2-5
V gene: TRBV5-1
D gene: -
clone size: -
CDR3 protein: CASSLVLSRETQYF
CDR3 DNA: TGCGCCAGCAGCTTGGTTTTATCGAGGGAGACCCAGTACTTC

J gene: TRBJ2-3
V gene: TRBV6-4
D gene: TRBD2
clone size: -
CDR3 protein: CASSDGAGASDTQYF
CDR3 DNA: TGTGCCAGCAGTGATGGAGCGGGGGCTTCAGATACGCAGTATTTT

J gene: TRBJ2-1
V gene: TRBV3-1
D gene: -
clone size: few
CDR3 protein: CASSRVRLNEQFF
CDR3 DNA: TGTGCCAGCAGCCGAGTACGGCTCAATGAGCAGTTCTTC

J gene: TRBJ2-5
V gene: TRBV5-1
D gene: -
clone size: -
CDR3 protein: CASSLSSAIQETQYF
CDR3 DNA: TGCGCCAGCAGCTTGTCCTCCGCTATCCAAGAGACCCAGTACTTC

J gene: TRBJ2-5
V gene: TRBV6-1
D gene: -
clone size: -
CDR3 protein: CASSEAHDRGNQETQYF
CDR3 DNA: TGTGCCAGCAGTGAAGCGCATGACCGGGGAAACCAAGAGACCCAGTACTTC

J gene: TRBJ2-2
V gene: TRBV4-3
D gene: -
clone size: few
CDR3 protein: CASSQDLGALGSGELFF
CDR3 DNA: TGCGCCAGCAGCCAAGATTTGGGGGCGTTGGGGTCCGGGGAGCTGTTTTTT

J gene: TRBJ1-6
V gene: TRBV5-1
D gene: TRBD1
clone size: few
CDR3 protein: CASSEQGRNSPLHF
CDR3 DNA: TGCGCCAGCAGCGAACAGGGGCGGAATTCACCCCTCCACTTT

J gene: TRBJ1-1
V gene: TRBV29-1
D gene: TRBD1
clone size: many
CDR3 protein: CSASGGMNTEAFF
CDR3 DNA: TGCAGCGCCTCAGGGGGCATGAACACTGAAGCTTTCTTT

J gene: TRBJ1-2
V gene: TRBV7-2
D gene: -
clone size: few
CDR3 protein: CASSLGGAGYTF
CDR3 DNA: TGTGCCAGCAGCTTAGGTGGAGCAGGCTACACCTTC

J gene: TRBJ2-7
V gene: TRBV2
D gene: -
clone size: -
CDR3 protein: CASSEGGLPYEQYF
CDR3 DNA: TGTGCCAGCAGTGAAGGCGGCCTCCCCTACGAGCAGTACTTC

J gene: TRBJ2-2
V gene: TRBV27
D gene: TRBD1
clone size: -
CDR3 protein: CASSSQGANTGELFF
CDR3 DNA: TGTGCCAGCAGTTCCCAGGGGGCGAACACCGGGGAGCTGTTTTTT

J gene: TRBJ2-5
V gene: TRBV6-1
D gene: -
clone size: few
CDR3 protein: CASSEISGASGETQYF
CDR3 DNA: TGTGCCAGCAGTGAAATTTCGGGGGCGTCCGGGGAGACCCAGTACTTC

J gene: TRBJ1-2
V gene: TRBV9
D gene: -
clone size: many
CDR3 protein: CASSRDDTRDGYTF
CDR3 DNA: TGTGCCAGCAGCCGAGATGACACGCGGGATGGCTACACCTTC

J gene: TRBJ2-2
V gene: TRBV7-9
D gene: TRBD1
clone size: -
CDR3 protein: CASSLAGTGGPRRNTGELFF
CDR3 DNA: TGTGCCAGCAGCTTAGCGGGGACAGGGGGTCCTCGTCGGAACACCGGGGAGCTGTTTTTT

J gene: TRBJ2-2
V gene: TRBV6-2/TRBV6-3
D gene: -
clone size: few
CDR3 protein: CASSLGSYSLTGELFF
CDR3 DNA: TGTGCCAGCAGTTTGGGGAGTTACAGCCTGACCGGGGAGCTGTTTTTT

J gene: TRBJ2-1
V gene: TRBV20-1
D gene: -
clone size: -
CDR3 protein: CSARDMGVGNEQFF
CDR3 DNA: TGCAGTGCTAGAGATATGGGTGTCGGGAATGAGCAGTTCTTC

J gene: TRBJ1-1
V gene: TRBV12-3/TRBV12-4
D gene: -
clone size: -
CDR3 protein: CASSFSTEAFF
CDR3 DNA: TGTGCCAGCAGTTTCTCCACTGAAGCTTTCTTT

J gene: TRBJ1-5
V gene: TRBV6-2/TRBV6-3
D gene: -
clone size: -
CDR3 protein: CASSWTDTSNQPQHF
CDR3 DNA: TGTGCCAGCAGTTGGACCGACACGTCCAATCAGCCCCAGCATTTT

J gene: TRBJ1-5
V gene: TRBV6-2/TRBV6-3
D gene: -
clone size: -
CDR3 protein: CASSYPTVNQPQHF
CDR3 DNA: TGTGCCAGCAGTTACCCGACAGTTAATCAGCCCCAGCATTTT

J gene: TRBJ2-1
V gene: TRBV9
D gene: TRBD2
clone size: -
CDR3 protein: CASTAGGGSYNEQFF
CDR3 DNA: TGTGCCAGCACCGCGGGGGGGGGGTCCTACAATGAGCAGTTCTTC